Presented here are 27 T cell receptor beta chains from one specimen sequenced in a study of blood T cells in healthy people across ages. Next came a second PCR, run for about 6 to 12 cycles, which used a sample-barcoded 5' primer along with a J-beta primer mix. TCRdb fed the 5' RACE reads into MiXCR, producing one record per CDR3 protein. There are some 640,000 distinct CDR3 sequences in the sample; 45% to 50% occur only once, and 25% to 35% lies in the top ten. Sequences were obtained from blood. Receptor source: a woman aged 55-70 years in good health.

The chain employs TRBV2 and TRBJ2-5; D is ambiguous. The DNA end is a closer match to TRBJ2-7, so the J assignment may be wrong. The CDR3 sequence is 14 residues long. Germline lookup yields CDR1 SNHLY and CDR2 FYNNEI. CDR3 loop: CASSEAVYSYEQYF. DNA for the CDR3: TGTGCCAGCAGTGAAGCAGTTTACTCCTACGAGCAGTACTTC.

This chain uses TRBV9 with TRBJ2-3; 9 positions match TRBD2. Germline CDR1 SGDLS, CDR2 YYNGEE. The CDR3 sequence is 15 residues long. The V gene end was trimmed by 4 bases and the J gene end by 0 bases; junction bases not matched to a gene: 3. CDR3 nucleotides: TGTGCCAGCAGCCCGCGGGAGGGAAGCACAGATACGCAGTATTTT. Amino acid sequence: CASSPREGSTDTQYF. The variable domain in full, with the rest retrieved from reference TRBV9 and TRBJ2-3, is DSGVTQTPKHLITATGQRVTLRCSPRSGDLSVYWYQQSLDQGLQFLIQYYNGEERAKGNILERFSAQQFPDLHSELNLSSLELGDSALYFCASSPREGSTDTQYFGPGTRLTVL.

This clonotype was seen only a few times. The chain couples TRBV12-3 or TRBV12-4 to TRBJ2-5, with D possibly matching TRBD1 (6 bases). This CDR3 has 13 residues. Trimming shortened V by 4 bases and J by 2 bases, and 8 bases separated the two germline ends. The CDR3 region is CASSYREQETQYF. The CDR3 DNA sequence: TGTGCCAGCAGTTACAGGGAACAAGAGACCCAGTACTTC.

This clonotype has only a few counts. The chain recombines TRBV4-3 with TRBJ2-7, with 7 nucleotides matching TRBD1. This CDR3 region has 15 residues. Germline V gene lookup returns CDR1 LGHNA and CDR2 YSLEER. V lost 1 base, J lost 3 bases, and 6 bases stayed unmatched. The CDR3 DNA sequence: TGCGCCAGCAGCCAAGCCCGCCGACAGGGCTACGAGCAGTACTTC. Protein: CASSQARRQGYEQYF.

The chain recombines TRBV20-1 with TRBJ1-5, with a possible D match to TRBD1 (5 bases). The germline V gene has CDR1 DFQATT and CDR2 SNEGSKA (reference sequence). Trimming stripped 5 bases from V and 4 bases from J, with 9 bases between. CDR3 length: 12 amino acids. CDR3 protein: CSAGGFNQPQHF. CDR3 in DNA: TGCAGTGCTGGGGGGTTTAATCAGCCCCAGCATTTT.

The chain couples TRBV18 to TRBJ2-7, with a possible D match to TRBD2 (6 bases). Germline V gene lookup returns CDR1 KGHSH and CDR2 LQKENI. The CDR3 loop spans 16 amino acids. V gave up 3 bases and J gave up 0 bases, with 15 bases separating them. The CDR3 region is CASSPGGAGFSYEQYF. DNA for the CDR3: TGTGCCAGCTCACCTGGCGGGGCAGGTTTCTCCTACGAGCAGTACTTC.

This clonotype was seen only a few times. The rearrangement uses TRBV28 and TRBJ2-1; TRBD1 agrees at 10 bases. The better agreement between TRBJ2-7 and the DNA end casts doubt on the J call. Germline CDR1 reads MDHEN; CDR2 reads SYDVKM. This CDR3 has 15 residues. The CDR3 here is CASSPDRGHYNEQYF. Written as DNA, the CDR3 is TGTGCCAGCAGTCCCGACAGGGGGCACTACAATGAGCAGTACTTC.

This chain joins TRBV28 and TRBJ1-1, with D perhaps matching TRBD1 (5 bases). The V gene's germline CDR1 is MDHEN and CDR2 SYDVKM. The V end lost 6 bases, the J end lost 1 base, and 15 bases lay between the germline ends. The CDR3 has 15 amino acids. The CDR3 DNA reads as TGTGCCAGCAGGACAGCCCCCCGGGGGAACACTGAAGCTTTCTTT. This gives the protein CASRTAPRGNTEAFF. The variable domain in full, completed from reference TRBV28 and TRBJ1-1, reads DVKVTQSSRYLVKRTGEKVFLECVQDMDHENMFWYRQDPGLGLRLIYFSYDVKMKEKGDIPEGYSVSREKKERFSLILESASTNQTSMYLCASRTAPRGNTEAFFGQGTRLTVV.

The V and J genes are TRBV29-1 and TRBJ2-1; 7 positions match TRBD2. The CDR3 extends over 14 amino acids. Germline CDR1 and CDR2: SQVTM and ANQGSEA. V was clipped by 4 bases and J by 2 bases; unmatched bases: 5. The CDR3 nucleotides are TGCAGCGTTGTTCCTAGCGGAGCCTACAATGAGCAGTTCTTC. Translating it yields CSVVPSGAYNEQFF.

The chain combines TRBV10-3 with TRBJ2-5, with D maybe TRBD2 (5 bases). The CDR3 loop spans 13 amino acids. Germline values: CDR1 ENHRY, CDR2 SYGVKD. V lost 4 bases and J lost 5, with 11 bases in between. CDR3 coding DNA: TGTGCCATCAGTGGAGGGTTGGCGGAGACCCAGTACTTC. Translating it yields CAISGGLAETQYF.

The table lists this clonotype with a few counts. The V call is TRBV12-3 or TRBV12-4, the J call TRBJ2-5, with D perhaps matching TRBD1 or TRBD2 (5 bases each). Gene TRBJ2-7 matches the end of the DNA better, so the J call may be wrong. CDR3 length equals 14 residues. Here the CDR3 reads CASSLLGGVNEQYF. CDR3 DNA: TGTGCCAGCAGTCTCCTTGGGGGAGTCAACGAGCAGTACTTC.

This clonotype was counted a few times. V usage is TRBV6-5 and J usage is TRBJ2-1; a possible D gene is TRBD1 (5 bases). CDR3 length: 16 residues. V was pared by 5 bases and J by 5 bases, with 19 bases between. The germline CDR1 and CDR2 sequences are MNHEY and SVGAGI. CDR3 in DNA: TGTGCCAGCAGTCCATTAGGGGCAGTGAAGAACAATGAGCAGTTCTTC. This translates into CASSPLGAVKNNEQFF.

This clonotype has more than one count but fewer than ten. The junction does not match germline at one end; this may be a read error. This chain uses TRBV5-1 with TRBJ2-1; 8 bases fit TRBD2. Germline V lookup: CDR1 SGHRS, CDR2 YFSETQ. The CDR3 contains 15 residues. CDR3 nucleotide sequence: TGTGCCAGCAGCTTAGTAGCGGGGCCCTACAATGAGCAGTTCTTC. Its protein is CASSLVAGPYNEQFF.

The chain links TRBV7-7 to TRBJ2-7; D is possibly TRBD2 (6 bases). The CDR3 extends over 15 amino acids. V shed 5 bases and J shed 0 bases, with 14 bases lying between them. The germline V gene has CDR1 SSHAT and CDR2 FNYEAQ (reference sequence). Written as DNA, the CDR3 is TGTGCCAGCAGCCCACTGAACGGGAGCTCCTACGAGCAGTACTTC. Amino acids: CASSPLNGSSYEQYF.

The gene calls are TRBV2 and TRBJ2-3; 7 bases are a match to TRBD2. This CDR3 comprises 16 residues. CDR1 SNHLY and CDR2 FYNNEI come from the germline V gene. Trimming at V came to 2 bases and at J to 2 bases, leaving 7 bases not matched to a gene. This CDR3 reads CASSEWASGYTDTQYF. The CDR3 coding sequence is TGTGCCAGCAGTGAATGGGCTAGCGGATACACAGATACGCAGTATTTT.

Here the CDR3 reads CASSFYPGLAGNTQYF. The CDR3 DNA follows: TGTGCCAGCAGCTTTTACCCCGGATTAGCGGGAAATACGCAGTATTTT. The V gene is TRBV7-2, the J gene TRBJ2-3, with TRBD2 identical over 8 bases. CDR1 is SGHTA, CDR2 FQGNSA, per germline. CDR3 length equals 16 residues. V dropped 3 bases and J dropped 7; count of bases not matched to a gene: 12.

The chain links TRBV5-6 to TRBJ2-7; D is unresolved. The DNA end lines up better with TRBJ2-5; the J call may be wrong. This CDR3 is 14 amino acids long. The V gene's germline CDR1 is SGHDT and CDR2 YYEEEE. The CDR3 loop is CASSLGGLRKTQYF. Here the CDR3 DNA reads TGTGCCAGCAGCTTGGGGGGTCTCAGGAAGACCCAGTACTTC.

The chain combines TRBV5-1 with TRBJ2-5; 8 bases align to TRBD2. The CDR3 is made up of 15 amino acids. V shed 5 bases, J shed 11 bases, and the junction held 17 bases outside the gene matches. Germline loops: CDR1 SGHRS, CDR2 YFSETQ. CDR3 nucleotide sequence: TGCGCCAGCAGTGAGTTTGCAGCGGGAGCAGGAGAGCAGTACTTC. Amino acid sequence: CASSEFAAGAGEQYF.

J is TRBJ2-4 and V is TRBV5-5; 8 nucleotides agree with TRBD1. V gave up 4 bases and J gave up 1 base; unmatched junction bases: 7. The CDR3 is 16 amino acids. Germline loops: CDR1 SGHKS, CDR2 YYEKEE (reference sequence). DNA for the CDR3: TGTGCCAGCAGCGACAGGGGACCCCTGGCCAAAAACATTCAGTACTTC. This gives the protein CASSDRGPLAKNIQYF.

The chain carries TRBV15 and TRBJ2-5; 9 bases are a match to TRBD2. Losses at the gene ends were 0 bases for V and 11 bases for J; bases not matched to a gene: 10. The CDR3 totals 15 residues. Per germline, CDR1 LNHNV and CDR2 YYDKDF (reference sequence). The CDR3 is CATSRDGTAGGEQYF. The DNA for the CDR3 is TGTGCCACCAGCAGAGATGGGACAGCGGGAGGTGAGCAGTACTTC.

This chain connects TRBV5-5 to TRBJ1-2; D might be TRBD1 (5 bases). V was clipped by 5 bases and J by 6 bases, with 11 bases between them. CDR1 and CDR2 from the germline V gene are SGHKS and YYEKEE (reference sequence). There are 12 residues in the CDR3. CDR3 sequence reads: CASSWGVHGYTF. The CDR3 DNA follows: TGTGCCAGCAGTTGGGGGGTCCATGGCTACACCTTC.

For this clonotype: One end of the junction varies from germline; a read error may be responsible. The chain links TRBV7-7 to TRBJ2-5; D possibly corresponds to TRBD1 (6 bases). The germline V gene has CDR1 SSHAT and CDR2 FNYEAQ (reference sequence). The CDR3 consists of 16 residues. For the CDR3, the DNA is TGTGCTAGCAGCTCCCATCAGGTGGACAGTGAAGAGACCCAGTACTTC. It specifies CASSSHQVDSEETQYF.

V and J are TRBV29-1 and TRBJ1-2; D possibly corresponds to TRBD1 (6 bases). The CDR3 is 12 amino acids. Trimming cost V 5 bases and J 7 bases, with 14 bases left between them. Germline V gene data show CDR1 as SQVTM and CDR2 as ANQGSEA. The CDR3, as DNA: TGCAGCGTTCAAAAAGGGGGTAGTGGCTACACCTTC. Encoded protein: CSVQKGGSGYTF.

This clonotype was picked up a small number of times. This sequence may be a read error, since a much larger clone differs from it by one base. The CDR3: CASTRQGCADNNEQFF. CDR3 DNA sequence: TGCGCCAGCACCCGACAGGGATGCGCGGATAACAATGAGCAGTTCTTC. The V and J genes are TRBV5-1 and TRBJ2-1, with 7 bases aligning to TRBD1. J gave up 5 bases and V 6 bases, and 14 bases lay outside the gene matches. CDR1 SGHRS and CDR2 YFSETQ come from the germline V gene. The CDR3 has 16 residues.

This clonotype is termed medium-sized. A much larger clone lies one base from this, so it may be a read error. V and J are TRBV27 and TRBJ2-7; TRBD2 might be the D (5 bases). The V and J ends lost 8 bases and 2 bases respectively, with 13 bases between them. The CDR3 covers 13 residues. CDR1 is MNHEY and CDR2 is SMNVEV in the germline V gene (reference sequence). CDR3 nucleotides: TGTGCCAGCGGAAGAGACGGGGCCTACGAGCAGTACTTC. Its translation is CASGRDGAYEQYF.

The V gene is TRBV5-6, the J gene TRBJ2-5, with 7 nucleotides matching TRBD2. CDR1 is SGHDT, CDR2 YYEEEE, per germline. CDR3 length equals 16 residues. The V and J ends lost 2 bases and 11 bases, in that order; junction bases with no gene match: 18. The CDR3 DNA follows: TGTGCCAGCAGCTTACGTGTTGCTAGCGGTTACAATGAGCAGTACTTC. This translates into CASSLRVASGYNEQYF.

This clonotype was counted at least ten times. The rearrangement uses TRBV29-1 and TRBJ2-7; D gene uncertain. Germline CDR1 reads SQVTM; CDR2 reads ANQGSEA. Trimming left V 7 bases short and J 1 base short, with 8 bases between. The CDR3 spans 11 residues. CDR3 DNA: TGCAGCGGTCTAACTTCCTACGAGCAGTACTTC. It translates to CSGLTSYEQYF.